This T cell receptor beta chain is drawn from a study of T cells after yellow fever vaccination. Findings and caveats of the study: The CD4 and CD8 compartments had a small share of their clonotypes in common.

CDR3 length: 14 residues. Germline-derived CDR1 and CDR2 are MNHEY and SVGAGI. Trimming pared 0 bases from V and 1 base from J, leaving 6 bases between. This clonotype was observed a few times. Its specificity is not known. Researchers made TCR cDNA using 5'RACE template switching, and this step added a universal primer site and UMIs. TCRdb fed the 5' RACE reads into MiXCR, producing one record per CDR3 protein. The repertoire holds some 560,000 distinct CDR3 sequences, with about 17% as singletons. This clonotype was obtained from a man between 18 and 35 years old who received the YFV17D yellow fever vaccine. The material was PBMCs, obtained less than 6 days after the first yellow fever vaccination. V and J are TRBV6-5 and TRBJ1-1; D unresolved. The DNA for the CDR3 is TGTGCCAGCAGTTACTCGACGTGGAACACTGAAGCTTTCTTT. Its protein is CASSYSTWNTEAFF.